These T cell receptor beta chains were read from a single sample in a study of T cell changes during pregnancy in multiple sclerosis. Clones were sequenced by immunoSEQ multiplex PCR, and TCRdb holds only the in-frame ones, with some missing. The data hold 47,000 or so clones, with nearly 95% observed a single time. The source material was CD4+ T cells from peripheral blood mononuclear cells, sampled in the first trimester of pregnancy. Receptors were obtained from a female donor with multiple sclerosis, enrolled in a pregnancy study. Both conserved end residues are part of each CDR3. Each record gives: J gene, V gene, CDR3 protein.

>TRBJ2-7|TRBV5-1
CASSFDGQGFYEQYF
>TRBJ2-5|TRBV6-5
CASAPTQETQYF
>TRBJ2-3|TRBV5-4
CASSLSSGGQDTQYF
>TRBJ2-5|TRBV7-8
CASSLELVVRETQYF
>TRBJ1-5|TRBV5-8
CASSPRSNQPQHF
>TRBJ1-3|TRBV10-3
CAISELGQGENTIYF
>TRBJ1-4|TRBV19
CASSTGGAATNEKLFF
>TRBJ1-4|TRBV6-5
CASSPGDEKLFF
>TRBJ1-4|TRBV5-1
CASSLGAANEKLFF
>TRBJ2-1|TRBV7-2
CASSRVTGPYTRTYRGQFF
>TRBJ2-5|TRBV11-2
CASSLARETQYF
>TRBJ2-7|TRBV5-1
CASSPLPGIYEQYF
>TRBJ2-2|TRBV11-2
CASSLDWNTGELFF
>TRBJ2-1|TRBV5-1
CASSLGGRGFDEQFF
>TRBJ1-6|TRBV6-1
CASSEVERGRGSPLHF
>TRBJ2-7|TRBV4-1
CASSQAYGGQGLDEQYF
>TRBJ2-7|TRBV18
CASSPRQGDTYEQYF
>TRBJ1-4|TRBV2
CATREGQGSFGEKLFF
>TRBJ2-6|TRBV7-8
CASSLLVTEVSGANVLTF
>TRBJ2-7|TRBV6-1
CASSASGTGTYEQYF
>TRBJ2-5|TRBV7-9
CASSSSQGKQTQYF
>TRBJ1-4|TRBV9
CASSTRTGPSEKLFF
>TRBJ2-7|TRBV2
CASREGPSYEQYF
>TRBJ2-1|TRBV11-2
CASSLETSGGPSNEQFF
>TRBJ2-4|TRBV9
CASSATGSKNIQYF
>TRBJ1-6|TRBV4-2
CASSRGQGAPLHF
>TRBJ2-7|TRBV19
CASSIGGGPYEQYF
>TRBJ1-2|TRBV19
CASLPRPGQSLSYGYTF
>TRBJ1-2|TRBV9
CASSVVGQGDYGYTF
>TRBJ1-3|TRBV7-6
CASSQSMDRGRNTIYF
>TRBJ1-1|TRBV2
CASRDWGVELNTEAFF
>TRBJ1-1|TRBV6-1
CASSAKNRGIMNTEAFF